This TCR beta chain originates from a study of shared clonotypes between healthy human individuals. General observations from the study: Researchers sampled only blood; tissue repertoires likely differ. An anticipated effect of sequencing depth on clonotype sharing among donors was recognized.

Unsorted PBMC DNA was run through sequencing on ten immunoSEQ deep assay plates. Sequenced by immunoSEQ multiplex PCR; TCRdb stores in-frame clones only, minus some. Here the sample spans some 490,000 clones, 60% to 80% being singletons. With respect to this clone: Its specificity is unknown. The same CDR3 can be traced to other DNA sequences in this sample.

Per germline, CDR1 MDHEN and CDR2 SYDVKM. Unmatched junction bases numbered 10, after V lost 2 bases and J lost 8 bases. This CDR3 spans 16 amino acids. The rearrangement links TRBV28 to TRBJ1-2; 11 bases match TRBD1. The source of this sequence is a middle-aged woman in good health. Some clones in this sample may be carry-over from other donors' samples. Sequenced input: PBMCs. The CDR3 protein is CASSLPPGQGAWGYTF. The DNA of the CDR3 is TGTGCCAGCAGTTTACCACCAGGACAGGGGGCTTGGGGCTACACCTTC.